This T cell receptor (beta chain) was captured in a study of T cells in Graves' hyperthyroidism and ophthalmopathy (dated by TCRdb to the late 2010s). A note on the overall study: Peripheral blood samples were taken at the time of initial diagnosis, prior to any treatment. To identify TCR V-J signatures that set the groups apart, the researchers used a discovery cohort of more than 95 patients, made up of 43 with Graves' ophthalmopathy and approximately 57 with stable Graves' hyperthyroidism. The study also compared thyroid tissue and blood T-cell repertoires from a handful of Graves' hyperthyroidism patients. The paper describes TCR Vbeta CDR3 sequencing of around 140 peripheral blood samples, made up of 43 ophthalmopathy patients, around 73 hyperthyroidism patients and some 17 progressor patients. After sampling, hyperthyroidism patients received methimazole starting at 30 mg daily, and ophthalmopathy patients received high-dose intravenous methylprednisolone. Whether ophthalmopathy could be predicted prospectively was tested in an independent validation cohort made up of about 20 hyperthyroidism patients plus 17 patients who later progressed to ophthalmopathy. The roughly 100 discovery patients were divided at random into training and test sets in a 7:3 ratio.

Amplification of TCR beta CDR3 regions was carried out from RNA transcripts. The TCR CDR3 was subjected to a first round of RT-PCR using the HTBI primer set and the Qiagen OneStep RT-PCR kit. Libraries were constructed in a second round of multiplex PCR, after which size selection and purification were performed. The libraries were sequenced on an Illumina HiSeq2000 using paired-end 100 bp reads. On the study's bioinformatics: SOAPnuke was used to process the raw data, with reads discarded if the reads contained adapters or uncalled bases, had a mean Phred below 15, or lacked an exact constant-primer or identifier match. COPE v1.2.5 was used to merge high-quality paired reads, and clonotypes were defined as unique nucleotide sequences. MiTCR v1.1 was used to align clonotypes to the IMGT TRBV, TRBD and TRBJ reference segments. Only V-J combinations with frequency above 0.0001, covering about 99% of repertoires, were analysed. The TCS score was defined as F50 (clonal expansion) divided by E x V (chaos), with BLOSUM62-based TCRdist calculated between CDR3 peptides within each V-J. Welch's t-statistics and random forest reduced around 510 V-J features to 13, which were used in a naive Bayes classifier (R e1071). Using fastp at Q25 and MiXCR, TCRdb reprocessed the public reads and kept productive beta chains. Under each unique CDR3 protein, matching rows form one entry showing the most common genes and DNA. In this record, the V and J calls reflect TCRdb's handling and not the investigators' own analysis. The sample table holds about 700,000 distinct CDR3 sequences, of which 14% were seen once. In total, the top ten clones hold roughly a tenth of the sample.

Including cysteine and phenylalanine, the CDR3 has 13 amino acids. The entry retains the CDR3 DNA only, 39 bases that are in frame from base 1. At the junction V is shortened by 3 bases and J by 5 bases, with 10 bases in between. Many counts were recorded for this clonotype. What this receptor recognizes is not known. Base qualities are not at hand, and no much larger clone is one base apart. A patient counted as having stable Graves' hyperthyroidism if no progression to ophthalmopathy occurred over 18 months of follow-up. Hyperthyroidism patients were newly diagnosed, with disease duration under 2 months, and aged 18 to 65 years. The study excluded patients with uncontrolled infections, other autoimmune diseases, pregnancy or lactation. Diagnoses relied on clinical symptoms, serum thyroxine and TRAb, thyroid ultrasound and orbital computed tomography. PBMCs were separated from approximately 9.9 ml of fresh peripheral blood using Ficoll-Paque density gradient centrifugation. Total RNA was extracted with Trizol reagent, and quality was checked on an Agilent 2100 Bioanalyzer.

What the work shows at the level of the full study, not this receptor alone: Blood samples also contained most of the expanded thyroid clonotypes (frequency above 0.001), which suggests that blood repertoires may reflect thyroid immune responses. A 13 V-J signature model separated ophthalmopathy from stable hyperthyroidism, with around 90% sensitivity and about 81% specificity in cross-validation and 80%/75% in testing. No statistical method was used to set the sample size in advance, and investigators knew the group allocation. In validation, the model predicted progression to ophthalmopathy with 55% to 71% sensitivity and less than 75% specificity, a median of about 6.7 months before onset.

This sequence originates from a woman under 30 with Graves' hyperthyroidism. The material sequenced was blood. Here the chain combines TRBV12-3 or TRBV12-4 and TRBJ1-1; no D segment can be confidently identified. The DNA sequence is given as TGTGCCAGCAGTTTCGGGATTTTGACTGAAGCTTTCTTT. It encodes CASSFGILTEAFF.